Following are 22 T cell receptor beta chains from one sample sequenced in a study of beta chain features in type 1 diabetes. TCRB transcripts that were expressed got sequenced, as all of the isolated RNA had been reverse transcribed. Libraries were prepared by immunoSEQ multiplex PCR; TCRdb keeps only in-frame clonotypes and omits some of them. This sample carries about 620,000 clones, 15% of them seen once, and the ten largest clones take more than 0.08%. Sequencing was done on a sample of naive CD4+ T cells from blood. The origin of the receptors is a man aged 18 to 30 in good health.

In its sample, this clone was seen once. The chain combines TRBV28 with TRBJ2-7; the match to TRBD1 covers 10 bases. In germline, CDR1 is MDHEN, CDR2 SYDVKM. The CDR3 is 15 residues long. The ends lost 8 bases at V and 4 bases at J; junction bases unmatched: 11. The CDR3 region has the DNA TGTGCCAGCCCCCCTGCCGCGGGACAGGGGTACGAGCAGTACTTC. This gives the protein CASPPAAGQGYEQYF.

CDR3 DNA: TGTGCCAGCAGTTCGACAGGGAGCTATCAGCCCCAGCATTTT. Protein sequence: CASSSTGSYQPQHF. The chain employs TRBV28 and TRBJ1-5, with TRBD1 matching 7 bases. Germline CDR1 is MDHEN and CDR2 is SYDVKM. With V trimmed by 4 bases and J by 5 bases, 5 bases remained unmatched. The CDR3 is 14 amino acids.

This clone was picked up a small number of times. The chain couples TRBV7-9 to TRBJ1-4, with D hard to call. The CDR3 loop spans 14 amino acids. Germline-derived CDR1 and CDR2 are SEHNR and FQNEAQ (reference sequence). Trimming removed 6 bases from V and 4 bases from J, with 12 bases in between. CDR3 sequence (DNA): TGTGCCAGCAGTCGGGCAGACAATAATGAAAAACTGTTTTTT. Translated: CASSRADNNEKLFF.

This clone was seen only a few times. Relative to the germline gene, one junction end is altered; a read error may explain this. The chain links TRBV7-7 to TRBJ1-1; unclear D gene. The CDR3 has 13 residues. Germline CDR1 is SSHAT and CDR2 is FNYEAQ (reference sequence). This CDR3 reads CASSLAQNTEAFF. DNA of the CDR3: TGTGCTAGCAGCTTAGCTCAAAACACTGAAGCTTTCTTT.

This clone has only a few counts. The chain's CDR3 is CASSVIVDTQYF. CDR3 in DNA: TGTGCCAGCAGCGTAATAGTAGATACGCAGTATTTT. V is TRBV7-6 and J is TRBJ2-3; D remains unclear. The germline V and J ends were trimmed by 5 bases and 5 bases, with 8 bases remaining between them. This CDR3 spans 12 amino acids. In germline, CDR1 is SGHVS, CDR2 FNYEAQ.

A few counts support this clone. The rearrangement uses TRBV28 and TRBJ2-4; D is unresolved. V lost 6 bases and J 1 base, leaving 13 bases between the germline ends. This CDR3 spans 15 amino acids. Germline assignment: CDR1 MDHEN and CDR2 SYDVKM. The CDR3 region is CASRPSELAKNIQYF. The CDR3 DNA sequence: TGTGCCAGCAGGCCCTCGGAACTGGCCAAAAACATTCAGTACTTC.

The rearrangement uses TRBV30 and TRBJ2-3; 9 nucleotides align to TRBD2. The CDR3 runs 16 residues. Germline-derived CDR1 and CDR2 are GTSNPN and SVGIG (reference sequence). V lost 0 bases and J lost 1; bases outside the gene matches: 5. The CDR3 sequence is CAWSVSRTSGTDTQYF. The CDR3 bases are TGTGCCTGGAGTGTATCCCGGACTAGCGGCACAGATACGCAGTATTTT.

The V call is TRBV6-5, the J call TRBJ1-2; no firm D call. The CDR3 loop spans 13 amino acids. CDR1 MNHEY and CDR2 SVGAGI come from the germline V gene. V was pared by 5 bases and J by 4 bases, with 11 bases between. CDR3 sequence reads: CASSETGIYGYTF. The CDR3 DNA sequence: TGTGCCAGCAGTGAAACGGGTATCTATGGCTACACCTTC.

This clone has only one observation. The genes are TRBV19 and TRBJ1-1; tentatively, D is TRBD1 (6 bases). V lost 7 bases, J lost 5 bases, and 20 bases lay in between. CDR3 size: 15 residues. Germline V lookup: CDR1 LNHDA, CDR2 SQIVND (reference sequence). As DNA, the CDR3 is TGTGCCAGTACCGGGCAGGGGAGGCTAAGGACTGAAGCTTTCTTT. Protein product: CASTGQGRLRTEAFF.

This clone was counted only a few times. The chain couples TRBV6-9 to TRBJ1-5; 7 bases line up with TRBD1. Per the germline V gene, CDR1 is MNHGY and CDR2 is SVAAGI. The CDR3 loop spans 18 amino acids. The junction had 13 bases not matched to a gene; V was cut back by 5 bases and J by 0 bases. CDR3 in amino acids: CASSTRLDRRYSNQPQHF. The CDR3, as DNA: TGTGCCAGCAGTACCCGACTGGACAGGCGATATAGCAATCAGCCCCAGCATTTT.

This clone was observed a handful of times. V and J are TRBV27 and TRBJ1-4; D gene unclear. This CDR3 comprises 15 residues. The V and J ends lost 6 bases and 4 bases respectively, with 15 bases between them. CDR1 is MNHEY, CDR2 SMNVEV, per germline (reference sequence). In DNA form, the CDR3 reads TGTGCCAGCAGAAAAGACCGGGTCTATAATGAAAAACTGTTTTTT. This gives the protein CASRKDRVYNEKLFF. The full variable domain, rest sourced from reference TRBV27 and TRBJ1-4, is EAQVTQNPRYLITVTGKKLTVTCSQNMNHEYMSWYRQDPGLGLRQIYYSMNVEVTDKGDVPEGYKVSRKEKRNFPLILESPSPNQTSLYFCASRKDRVYNEKLFFGSGTQLSVL.

The table lists this clone with a few counts. The sample contains more than one DNA sequence encoding this CDR3. The chain is built from TRBV28 and TRBJ2-5; D is perhaps TRBD2 (5 bases). CDR3 length: 12 residues. Germline CDR1 reads MDHEN; CDR2 reads SYDVKM. V gave up 4 bases and J gave up 5 bases, with 8 bases separating them. CDR3 loop: CASSSGVETQYF. In DNA, the CDR3 is TGTGCCAGCAGTTCCGGGGTGGAGACCCAGTACTTC.

About this clone: One end of the junction fails to match germline, which may point to a read error. This chain joins TRBV29-1 and TRBJ1-1; 9 bases line up with TRBD1. CDR3 size: 15 residues. Germline CDR1 SQVTM, CDR2 ANQGSEA. In DNA form, the CDR3 reads TGCAGCGTAGAAGACAGGGGGTTCGTGAACACTGAAGCTTTCTTT. Its translation: CSVEDRGFVNTEAFF.

The rearrangement links TRBV4-3 to TRBJ2-5; maybe TRBD2 (6 bases). The CDR3 runs 15 residues. Germline assignment: CDR1 LGHNA and CDR2 YSLEER. The germline V and J ends were trimmed by 3 bases and 5 bases, with 16 bases remaining between them. The CDR3 DNA reads as TGCGCCAGCAGCCACAGTGGCGGGAACGATGAGACCCAGTACTTC. The encoded protein is CASSHSGGNDETQYF.

The chain combines TRBV29-1 with TRBJ1-1, with 10 nucleotides matching TRBD1. V lost 1 base to trimming and J lost 0 bases; unmatched junction nucleotides: 5. Per the germline V gene, CDR1 is SQVTM and CDR2 is ANQGSEA. CDR3 length: 16 residues. CDR3 sequence reads: CSVEGRQGAMNTEAFF. CDR3 DNA sequence: TGCAGCGTTGAAGGACGACAGGGGGCCATGAACACTGAAGCTTTCTTT. Using reference TRBV29-1 and TRBJ1-1 for the parts outside the CDR3, the full variable domain is SAVISQKPSRDICQRGTSLTIQCQVDSQVTMMFWYRQQPGQSLTLIATANQGSEATYESGFVIDKFPISRPNLTFSTLTVSNMSPEDSSIYLCSVEGRQGAMNTEAFFGQGTRLTVV.

In its sample, this clone was seen a few times. This sequence joins TRBV28 and TRBJ1-1; D call uncertain. Per germline, CDR1 MDHEN and CDR2 SYDVKM. The CDR3 sequence is 13 residues long. The V and J ends lost 5 bases and 5 bases respectively, with 12 bases between them. Here the CDR3 reads CASSRGGRTEAFF. The CDR3 DNA follows: TGTGCCAGCAGTCGTGGTGGCAGAACTGAAGCTTTCTTT.

This clone was seen a few times. The chain links TRBV30 to TRBJ2-3; D is unresolved. Deletions cut 1 base from V and 0 bases from J, with 17 bases between. This CDR3 region has 17 residues. The germline V gene encodes CDR1 GTSNPN and CDR2 SVGIG (reference sequence). CDR3 sequence reads: CAWSALSSTSSTDTQYF. The CDR3 DNA follows: TGTGCCTGGAGTGCCCTAAGCAGCACCTCTAGCACAGATACGCAGTATTTT.

The chain carries TRBV7-3 and TRBJ2-7; D tentatively fits TRBD1 or TRBD2 (5 bases each). V lost 0 bases, J lost 5 bases, and 8 bases lay in between. The CDR3 is 13 amino acids. Per the germline V gene, CDR1 is SGHTA and CDR2 is FQGTGA. CDR3 amino acids: CASSLTRDDEQYF. The CDR3 DNA reads TGTGCCAGCAGCTTAACCAGGGACGACGAGCAGTACTTC.

The chain employs TRBV7-6 and TRBJ2-1; D may be TRBD2 (6 bases). Germline lookup yields CDR1 SGHVS and CDR2 FNYEAQ. V gave up 5 bases and J gave up 9 bases, with 14 bases separating them. The CDR3 totals 13 residues. For the CDR3, the DNA is TGTGCCAGCAGCACAAGGGACTTCGGTGAGCAGTTCTTC. Translation: CASSTRDFGEQFF.

A few counts support this clone. The chain uses TRBV7-6 and TRBJ2-5, with D unresolved. V lost 1 base and J lost 2, with 11 bases in between. Germline CDR1 reads SGHVS; CDR2 reads FNYEAQ. The CDR3 consists of 15 residues. Written as DNA, the CDR3 is TGTGCCAGCAGCTTAGACGGTCTGCAACAAGAGACCCAGTACTTC. As protein: CASSLDGLQQETQYF.

The V call is TRBV11-3, the J call TRBJ2-2; TRBD2 might be the D (5 bases). Germline CDR1 reads SGHNT; CDR2 reads YENEEA. Trimming shortened V by 6 bases and J by 4 bases, and 12 bases separated the two germline ends. The CDR3 covers 14 residues. CDR3 amino acids: CASSKKDFTGELFF. The CDR3 DNA sequence: TGTGCCAGCAGTAAAAAGGACTTCACCGGGGAGCTGTTTTTT.

This clone has a handful of counts. The rearrangement joins TRBV9 to TRBJ2-5, with D maybe TRBD2 (7 bases). The CDR3 contains 14 residues. Germline-derived CDR1 and CDR2 are SGDLS and YYNGEE. Trimming pared 3 bases from V and 5 bases from J, leaving 14 bases between. The CDR3 loop reads CASSAGGRRETQYF. The CDR3 DNA reads TGTGCCAGCAGCGCGGGGGGCCGGCGGGAGACCCAGTACTTC.